Following are 20 T cell receptor beta chains from one sample sequenced in a study of immune characterization of retroperitoneal liposarcoma (dated by TCRdb to the late 2010s). Libraries came from PCR. For sequencing, a NextSeq 500 was employed. Using fastp trimming at Q25 and MiXCR clonotype assembly, TCRdb reanalyzed the public sequencing data and kept in-frame beta chains. All rows with the same CDR3 protein become a single entry with the most common DNA and genes. The sample profile shows over 9,500 distinct CDR3 sequences; 45% to 55% of them were found once. Around 9.3% of the sample is taken by the ten largest. Material for sequencing was tumor tissue. The receptors stem from a female donor with retroperitoneal liposarcoma.

The chain employs TRBV6-1 and TRBJ2-1; 7 nucleotides agree with TRBD2. The CDR3 runs to 16 residues. V was clipped by 3 bases and J by 0 bases; unmatched bases: 5. CDR1 and CDR2 from the germline V gene are MNHNS and SASEGT. CDR3: CASSDFGGSSYNEQFF. DNA of the CDR3: TGTGCCAGCAGTGATTTTGGCGGGAGCTCCTACAATGAGCAGTTCTTC.

In this sample, this clonotype turned up a few times. The chain links TRBV7-2 to TRBJ2-1; D assignment may be TRBD1 or TRBD2 (5 bases each). The J call may be faulty, since TRBJ2-5 better matches the DNA end. Germline CDR1 and CDR2: SGHTA and FQGNSA. The CDR3 runs 15 residues. The CDR3 DNA reads as TGTGCCAGTAGCACTGGGACGCGCAAGAGAGAGACCCAGTACTTC. Protein sequence: CASSTGTRKRETQYF.

In its sample, this clonotype was seen a few times. V gene TRBV11-2 combines with J gene TRBJ2-1; D call uncertain. In germline, CDR1 is SGHAT, CDR2 FQNNGV. V lost 3 bases and J 8 bases, leaving 14 bases between the germline ends. This CDR3 spans 14 amino acids. CDR3 in amino acids: CASSFSPRTDEQFF. In nucleotides, the CDR3 is TGTGCCAGCAGCTTCTCCCCTAGGACCGATGAGCAGTTCTTC.

This clonotype was counted ten times or more. The gene calls are TRBV12-3 or TRBV12-4 and TRBJ2-4; 8 bases are shared with TRBD2. The V segment lost 5 bases and the J segment 6 bases; nucleotides outside the gene matches: 12. The CDR3 length is 16 residues. The CDR3 spells CASSPPARGGGNIQYF. In nucleotides, the CDR3 is TGTGCCAGCAGTCCTCCGGCCCGGGGGGGCGGAAACATTCAGTACTTC.

This clonotype occurred a few times. The rearrangement uses TRBV12-3 or TRBV12-4 and TRBJ2-6, with D unresolved. Trimming shortened V by 5 bases and J by 0 bases, and 8 bases separated the two germline ends. This CDR3 spans 15 amino acids. In DNA form, the CDR3 reads TGTGCCAGCAGTACCATATCCTCTGGGGCCAACGTCCTGACTTTC. Translation: CASSTISSGANVLTF.

This clonotype was counted between two and nine times. The chain joins TRBV6-1 to TRBJ2-7, with D perhaps TRBD1 (6 bases). Germline CDR1 and CDR2: MNHNS and SASEGT. The CDR3 covers 14 residues. V was pared by 5 bases and J by 5 bases, with 16 bases between. The chain's CDR3 is CASSPGGGLDEQYF. CDR3 sequence (DNA): TGTGCCAGCAGTCCCGGTGGGGGCCTGGACGAGCAGTACTTC.

Comments on this clonotype: Given a much more abundant clone one base away, this may be a read error. The CDR3 region has the DNA TGTGCCAGCGAGCGGGGGGGGTACGAGCAGTACTTC. Its protein is CASERGGYEQYF. The J gene is TRBJ2-7, the V gene TRBV6-8, with 10 bases that match TRBD2. This CDR3 has 12 amino acids. J was trimmed by 4 bases and V by 8 bases; bases with no gene match: 2. The germline CDR1 and CDR2 sequences are MNHGY and SAAAGT.

This clonotype was detected only a few times. This CDR3 fails to terminate in the conserved phenylalanine or tryptophan, so it likely reflects a read error. Because the CDR3's place on the DNA is in doubt, the DNA is left out and the CDR3 is given as listed by TCRdb. The chain links TRBV6-6 to TRBJ2-5. Counting both end residues, the CDR3 totals 8 amino acids. From germline, CDR1 is MNHNY and CDR2 SVGAGI (reference sequence). Here the CDR3 reads CASSYRLS.

On this clonotype: Here the CDR3 omits its conserved ending phenylalanine or tryptophan, so a read error is the likely source. The chain is built from TRBV7-2 and TRBJ2-3, with D possibly being TRBD2 (6 bases). Trimming left V 7 bases short and J 3 bases short, with 17 bases between. CDR1 is SGHTA and CDR2 is FQGNSA in the germline V gene. This CDR3 region has 15 residues. CDR3 bases: TGTGCCAGCATCCCGACCGGGGGAGCGACAGATACGCAGTATCAT. Protein: CASIPTGGATDTQYH.

Only a few counts were recorded for this clonotype. Since no conserved phenylalanine or tryptophan closes the CDR3, a read error is the likely cause. The CDR3 is CASSYDRGPVTQYV. The CDR3 nucleotides read TGTGCCAGCAGTTACGACCGGGGTCCGGTTACGCAGTATGTT. This chain joins TRBV6-6 and TRBJ1-4; D may be TRBD2 (5 bases). The end of the DNA fits TRBJ2-3 better, so the J call may be wrong. Germline loops: CDR1 MNHNY, CDR2 SVGAGI (reference sequence). The CDR3 runs to 14 residues.

The chain links TRBV6-1 to TRBJ2-1; D might be TRBD1 (6 bases). The tail of the sequence fits TRBJ2-5 better, so the J call may be wrong. The CDR3 totals 16 residues. Germline V lookup: CDR1 MNHNS, CDR2 SASEGT. CDR3 in amino acids: CASSEAVQGVGETQYF. The DNA for the CDR3 is TGTGCCAGCAGTGAAGCAGTACAGGGAGTTGGAGAGACCCAGTACTTC.

This clonotype has more than one count but fewer than ten. V and J are TRBV27 and TRBJ2-5, with D uncertain. The J call may be mistaken, given a closer DNA end match to TRBJ2-7. The CDR3 is 14 residues long. CDR1 is MNHEY, CDR2 SMNVEV, per germline (reference sequence). The CDR3 reads CASSLTANSYEQYF. The CDR3 DNA follows: TGTGCCAGCAGTTTGACGGCCAACTCCTACGAGCAGTACTTC.

The genes are TRBV6-5 and TRBJ2-3, with a possible D match to TRBD2 (6 bases). Germline CDR1 is MNHEY and CDR2 is SVGAGI. The ends were cut back, 5 bases at V and 6 bases at J, with 30 bases in the middle. CDR3 length: 19 amino acids. The CDR3 loop reads CASSEIILSSGGAWDTQYF. For the CDR3, the DNA is TGTGCCAGCAGTGAGATAATTTTGTCCAGCGGAGGGGCTTGGGATACGCAGTATTTT.

The V and J genes are TRBV6-1 and TRBJ2-1, with TRBD2 matching over 10 bases. The DNA end lines up better with TRBJ2-5; the J call may be wrong. CDR3 length: 15 amino acids. The germline V gene encodes CDR1 MNHNS and CDR2 SASEGT. The CDR3 sequence is CASRDRTSGGETQYF. CDR3 coding DNA: TGTGCCAGCAGGGATAGGACTAGCGGTGGAGAGACCCAGTACTTC.

This chain joins TRBV6-5 and TRBJ2-5; D remains ambiguous. The CDR3 covers 14 residues. The V gene lost 4 bases and the J gene lost 6 bases, with 15 bases spanning the gap. CDR1 is MNHEY, CDR2 SVGAGI, per germline. CDR3 region: CASSSMQRRQTQYF. The CDR3 region has the DNA TGTGCCAGCAGTTCGATGCAACGGCGGCAGACCCAGTACTTC.

The chain has TRBV6-1 and TRBJ2-1, with 9 nucleotides matching TRBD1. The CDR3 runs 15 residues. J lost 3 bases, V lost 5 bases, and 5 bases had no gene match. CDR1 and CDR2 from the germline V gene are MNHNS and SASEGT. For the CDR3, the DNA is TGTGCCAGCAGTACTCGACAGGGGGGCTACAATGAGCAGTTCTTC. Encoded protein: CASSTRQGGYNEQFF.

The gene calls are TRBV10-3 and TRBJ2-5, with TRBD2 matching over 11 bases. CDR1 and CDR2 from the germline V gene are ENHRY and SYGVKD. J gave up 11 bases and V 10 bases, and 15 bases lay outside the gene matches. The CDR3 loop spans 14 amino acids. For the CDR3, the DNA is TGTGCCACCACCATAGCGGGAGGGTCGGGGGAGCAGTACTTC. This encodes CATTIAGGSGEQYF.

This clonotype was detected a few times. The gene calls are TRBV11-2 and TRBJ2-4, with 8 nucleotides matching TRBD2. This CDR3 is built from 18 residues. Germline values: CDR1 SGHAT, CDR2 FQNNGV. Trimming took 3 bases from V and 13 from J; bases not matched to a gene: 23. The CDR3: CASSFPGFGREGQNEQYF. The CDR3 DNA reads TGTGCCAGCAGCTTTCCAGGTTTCGGGAGGGAAGGTCAGAATGAGCAGTACTTC. The full variable domain, its missing parts supplied by reference TRBV11-2 and TRBJ2-4, is EAGVAQSPRYKIIEKRQSVAFWCNPISGHATLYWYQQILGQGPKLLIQFQNNGVVDDSQLPKDRFSAERLKGVDSTLKIQPAKLEDSAVYLCASSFPGFGREGQNEQYFGAGTRLSVL.

In this sample, this clonotype turned up a few times. The rearrangement joins TRBV10-2 to TRBJ2-7; D is unresolved. The CDR3 spans 13 residues. Germline assignment: CDR1 WSHSY and CDR2 SAAADI. V gave up 3 bases and J gave up 6 bases, with 12 bases separating them. CDR3 bases: TGCGCCAGCAGTGAACCCCCCCCCCCCGAGCAGTACTTC. This translates into CASSEPPPPEQYF.

As for this clonotype: A much larger clone sits a single nucleotide away, making a read error possible. The conserved closing phenylalanine or tryptophan is absent in this CDR3, likely reflecting a read error. This chain connects TRBV6-8 to TRBJ2-5; TRBD2 aligns across 10 bases. The J call may be faulty, since TRBJ2-7 better matches the DNA end. The CDR3 has 15 amino acids. Germline V gene data show CDR1 as MNHGY and CDR2 as SAAAGT. The CDR3 region is CASSHQTSGYYEQYL. The CDR3, as DNA: TGTGCCAGCAGTCACCAGACTAGCGGGTACTACGAGCAGTACTTA.